This TCR beta chain was captured by sequencing in a study of shared clonotypes between healthy human individuals. The repertoire was sequenced with immunoSEQ multiplex PCR; TCRdb's copy has only in-frame clones and lacks some. Here the sample spans millions of clones, about 95% being singletons. Remarks on this clone: Its specificity is not known.

General study results and limits: On the whole, naive subsets had larger estimated richness than memory subsets had.

CDR3 length: 17 amino acids. Trimming at V came to 5 bases and at J to 6 bases, leaving 15 bases not matched to a gene. Looked up from germline, CDR1 is SEHNR and CDR2 is FQNEAQ (reference sequence). Positive CCR7 selection of CD45RO-negative cells yielded the naive CD8 cells, and terminally differentiated effector memory CD45RA+ cells were excluded. The chain is built from TRBV7-9 and TRBJ2-3; 9 bases are a match to TRBD2. The sequencing sample was made of naive CD8+ T cells sorted from blood. The source of this sequence is a man between 18 and 29 years old in good health. The CDR3 DNA is TGTGCCAGCAGCCCACCCCAGGGGCGGGGGGGCGTTGATACGCAGTATTTT. Translation gives CASSPPQGRGGVDTQYF.